The present T cell receptor beta chain was sequenced within a study of OX40 agonist ivuxolimab in advanced cancers. Turning to the study itself: The drug used for patients, ivuxolimab, was an agonistic anti-OX40 (CD134) antibody. Having had anti-PD-1, anti-PD-L1 or anti-CTLA-4 therapy before was allowed, and roughly 38% had some. Mean age 60 years, range about 20 to 79; roughly 82% male.

The method was immunoSEQ multiplex PCR; TCRdb's version includes in-frame clones alone and lacks a portion of them. The sample yields around 80,000 clones, around 88% seen once. Study-level results: Among the lowest levels of clonal expansion were found in partial responders at 0.1-3.0 mg/kg.

The CDR3 covers 14 residues. For this clone: Its antigen is undetermined.

The chain links TRBV7-5 to TRBJ1-2; the table's D call TRBD1 went unverified against the DNA. TRBV7-5 is a pseudogene locus. The sequences come from CD4+ or CD8+ T cells sorted from blood, collected in a trial of the OX40 agonist ivuxolimab. This sequence was found in an adult with an advanced solid tumor such as melanoma, head and neck, liver or kidney cancer. CDR3 in amino acids: CARSLWDSSRGYTF. The DNA of the CDR3 is TGTGCCAGAAGCTTATGGGACAGTTCGAGAGGCTACACCTTC.